The 17 T cell receptor beta chains in this list originate from one sample, sequenced in a study of cytomegalovirus exposure and HLA in healthy donors. This PCR relied on a set of 60 Vbeta primers and 13 Jbeta primers. Clones were read by immunoSEQ multiplex PCR, and TCRdb kept only the in-frame ones, dropping some. The sample has 90,000 to 130,000 clones, 70% to 85% seen once. Sample: PBMCs. The receptors stem from a man between 25 and 39 years old in good health and CMV-seropositive.

The CDR3 DNA sequence: TGTGCCACCCAGGGTTCCTACGAGCAGTACTTC. This encodes CATQGSYEQYF. The chain carries TRBV30 and TRBJ2-7, with D perhaps TRBD1 (5 bases). Germline V gene lookup returns CDR1 GTSNPN and CDR2 SVGIG (reference sequence). This CDR3 is built from 11 residues. V dropped 8 bases and J dropped 1 base, with 9 bases sitting between them. The full variable domain, completed using reference TRBV30 and TRBJ2-7, is SQTIHQWPATLVQPVGSPLSLECTVEGTSNPNLYWYRQAAGRGLQLLFYSVGIGQISSEVPQNLSASRPQDRQFILSSKKLLLSDSGFYLCATQGSYEQYFGPGTRLTVT.

This sequence joins TRBV5-5 and TRBJ2-5; TRBD2 is a possible D gene (6 bases). Trimming shortened V by 2 bases and J by 5 bases, and 10 bases separated the two germline ends. Germline CDR1 SGHKS, CDR2 YYEKEE (reference sequence). CDR3 length: 13 amino acids. The CDR3 DNA is TGTGCCAGCAGCTTTTGGGGGAGGGAGACCCAGTACTTC. Residues: CASSFWGRETQYF. Full variable domain (missing parts from reference TRBV5-5 and TRBJ2-5): DAGVTQSPTHLIKTRGQQVTLRCSPISGHKSVSWYQQVLGQGPQFIFQYYEKEERGRGNFPDRFSARQFPNYSSELNVNALLLGDSALYLCASSFWGRETQYFGPGTRLLVL.

V and J are TRBV7-9 and TRBJ2-7, with TRBD1 identical over 9 bases. The CDR3 is made up of 15 amino acids. V dropped 4 bases and J dropped 6; count of bases not matched to a gene: 10. CDR1 is SEHNR, CDR2 FQNEAQ, per germline (reference sequence). This CDR3 is CASSSRQGVIGEQYF. The CDR3 DNA sequence: TGTGCCAGCAGCTCCCGACAGGGGGTGATCGGCGAGCAGTACTTC.

This rearrangement joins TRBV5-1 to TRBJ1-4; TRBD1 is a possible D gene (5 bases). V dropped 0 bases and J dropped 4 bases, with 7 bases sitting between them. From germline, CDR1 is SGHRS and CDR2 YFSETQ. There are 14 residues in the CDR3. The DNA of the CDR3 is TGCGCCAGCAGCTTGGGTCAGGGTAATGAAAAACTGTTTTTT. It codes for CASSLGQGNEKLFF.

The V call is TRBV30, the J call TRBJ2-3, with D perhaps matching TRBD1 (6 bases). The CDR3 is 14 residues long. Germline V lookup: CDR1 GTSNPN, CDR2 SVGIG (reference sequence). V gave up 2 bases and J gave up 8 bases, with 17 bases separating them. CDR3 DNA sequence: TGTGCCTGGAGTCCAACAGGGTTTAAGGCTACGCAGTATTTT. Translating it yields CAWSPTGFKATQYF.

CDR3 sequence reads: CASSIATGGPHTQYF. In DNA form, the CDR3 reads TGTGCCAGTAGTATAGCGACGGGGGGGCCCCATACGCAGTATTTT. This chain connects TRBV19 to TRBJ2-3, with 8 bases fitting TRBD2. V shed 1 base, J shed 7 bases, and the junction held 7 bases outside the gene matches. Germline CDR1 and CDR2: LNHDA and SQIVND (reference sequence). The CDR3 has 15 amino acids.

The chain has TRBV7-6 and TRBJ2-3; TRBD2 matches 9 bases. J gave up 2 bases and V 5 bases, and 8 bases lay outside the gene matches. From germline, CDR1 is SGHVS and CDR2 FNYEAQ. The CDR3 covers 16 residues. Written as DNA, the CDR3 is TGTGCCAGCAGCCCCCTAGCGGGGCCCCTCACAGATACGCAGTATTTT. It specifies CASSPLAGPLTDTQYF.

The chain combines TRBV5-5 with TRBJ2-3, with 12 bases aligning to TRBD2. CDR1 is SGHKS and CDR2 is YYEKEE in the germline V gene (reference sequence). Losses at the gene ends were 3 bases for V and 6 bases for J; bases not matched to a gene: 5. This CDR3 has 15 residues. This chain's CDR3 is CASSSLAGGRDTQYF. The CDR3 nucleotides are TGTGCCAGCAGCTCACTAGCGGGGGGCCGGGATACGCAGTATTTT.

This clone was detected a few times. The chain has TRBV4-3 and TRBJ2-7; 7 bases map to TRBD1. J was trimmed by 1 base and V by 0 bases; bases with no gene match: 6. CDR1 and CDR2 from the germline V gene are LGHNA and YSLEER. CDR3 length equals 16 residues. CDR3 nucleotides: TGCGCCAGCAGCCAAGATTGGGGACAGAGTTCCTACGAGCAGTACTTC. Translating it yields CASSQDWGQSSYEQYF.

This chain connects TRBV7-2 to TRBJ2-5; TRBD2 might be the D (7 bases). V lost 2 bases, J lost 7 bases, and 20 bases lay in between. This CDR3 has 16 amino acids. The germline gives CDR1 SGHTA, CDR2 FQGNSA. CDR3 sequence: CASSLRGGGLGRTQYF. CDR3 DNA sequence: TGTGCCAGCAGCTTAAGGGGCGGGGGCCTCGGGAGGACCCAGTACTTC.

V is TRBV5-1 and J is TRBJ1-3; 7 bases line up with TRBD1. Germline-derived CDR1 and CDR2 are SGHRS and YFSETQ. V shed 0 bases and J 0 bases; nucleotides not matched to a gene: 3. The CDR3 contains 16 residues. In nucleotides, the CDR3 is TGCGCCAGCAGCTTGGAAGGGGGCCGCTCTGGAAACACCATATATTTT. It encodes CASSLEGGRSGNTIYF.

J is TRBJ2-5 and V is TRBV7-9, with 7 bases that match TRBD1. The DNA end is a closer match to TRBJ2-7, so the J assignment may be wrong. The V gene's germline CDR1 is SEHNR and CDR2 FQNEAQ (reference sequence). CDR3 length: 14 amino acids. CDR3 bases: TGTGCCAGCAGCCCAGAGGGGGCGGACTACGAGCAGTACTTC. Protein sequence: CASSPEGADYEQYF.

The CDR3 region has the DNA TGTGCCAGCAGATCAGCCCGTCTGGGACTCAATTCACCCCTCCACTTT. Its translation: CASRSARLGLNSPLHF. The genes are TRBV11-2 and TRBJ1-6; a weak D match, TRBD1 (5 bases). From germline, CDR1 is SGHAT and CDR2 FQNNGV. V gave up 6 bases and J gave up 7 bases, with 19 bases separating them. The CDR3 has 16 residues.

This clone was recorded only once. The V call is TRBV19, the J call TRBJ1-2; 9 nucleotides align to TRBD1. CDR1 and CDR2 (germline): LNHDA, SQIVND (reference sequence). V shed 3 bases and J 4 bases; nucleotides not matched to a gene: 6. This CDR3 spans 15 amino acids. The CDR3 loop reads CASSIAQGALYGYTF. The CDR3 region has the DNA TGTGCCAGTAGTATTGCACAGGGGGCACTCTATGGCTACACCTTC.

The CDR3 DNA is TGTGCCAGCAGCTTGAATCTAGCGGGGGTAGGTGAGCAGTTCTTC. Its protein product is CASSLNLAGVGEQFF. V is TRBV5-4 and J is TRBJ2-1; TRBD2 matches 10 bases. Germline V gene sequence: CDR1 SGHNT, CDR2 YYREEE (reference sequence). This CDR3 has 15 amino acids. With V trimmed by 1 base and J by 9 bases, 7 bases remained unmatched.

This clone was seen only once. This sequence joins TRBV19 and TRBJ2-2, with 9 bases that match TRBD2. V was pared by 8 bases and J by 0 bases, with 4 bases of the junction left unmatched. Germline assignment: CDR1 LNHDA and CDR2 SQIVND (reference sequence). CDR3 length: 15 residues. The CDR3 is CASAQRGANTGELFF. CDR3 coding DNA: TGTGCCAGTGCCCAGCGGGGGGCGAACACCGGGGAGCTGTTTTTT.

This chain joins TRBV6-5 and TRBJ2-7; TRBD1 is a possible D gene (6 bases). CDR3 size: 16 residues. V lost 2 bases, J lost 3 bases, and 17 bases lay in between. Per the germline V gene, CDR1 is MNHEY and CDR2 is SVGAGI. CDR3 loop: CASSYDRQGTLYEQYF. CDR3 DNA sequence: TGTGCCAGCAGTTACGATCGTCAGGGGACCCTCTACGAGCAGTACTTC.